The 31 T cell receptor beta chains below come from one sample, sequenced in a study of molecular identifiers for immune sequencing clone quantification. TCRdb ran MiXCR on the PCR reads and lists one entry per CDR3 protein. The sample lists around 300,000 distinct CDR3 sequences; about 23% were seen once. Sequenced sample: naive CD8+ T cells from blood, with Jurkat cell RNA spiked in. Subset in this sample: FACS-sorted CD8+CD4-CCR7+CD45RA+ naive T cells. These receptors all stem from a human donor in good health. Some libraries in this study had Jurkat cell RNA spiked in.

This clonotype was counted ten times or more. The gene calls are TRBV20-1 and TRBJ2-7; 10 nucleotides align to TRBD2. The length of the CDR3 is 15 residues. From germline, CDR1 is DFQATT and CDR2 SNEGSKA (reference sequence). V trimming: 0 bases; J trimming: 7 bases; junction bases outside the gene matches: 9. In DNA form, the CDR3 reads TGCAGTGCTAGAGATACTAGCGGGATGTATTGGGAGCAGTACTTC. This encodes CSARDTSGMYWEQYF.

This sequence joins TRBV29-1 and TRBJ2-2; D perhaps matches TRBD2 (5 bases). The CDR3 totals 16 residues. The germline V gene has CDR1 SQVTM and CDR2 ANQGSEA. V shed 4 bases and J shed 5 bases, with 20 bases lying between them. The CDR3 bases are TGCAGCGTTGGCCGAGCTGTGGGAGAGGATACCGGGGAGCTGTTTTTT. This translates into CSVGRAVGEDTGELFF.

This clonotype was seen many times. J is TRBJ2-7 and V is TRBV7-9; D ambiguous. The CDR3 contains 12 residues. Deletions cut 3 bases from V and 1 base from J, with 4 bases between. Per the germline V gene, CDR1 is SEHNR and CDR2 is FQNEAQ (reference sequence). CDR3 sequence: CASSFRSYEQYF. Written as DNA, the CDR3 is TGTGCCAGCAGCTTCCGGTCCTACGAGCAGTACTTC.

V gene TRBV9 combines with J gene TRBJ2-2; 9 bases map to TRBD1. The CDR3 length is 16 residues. Germline V lookup: CDR1 SGDLS, CDR2 YYNGEE. Trimming cost V 0 bases and J 7 bases; bases outside gene matches: 7. The CDR3 here is CASSVEVQGAVGELFF. DNA of the CDR3: TGTGCCAGCAGCGTAGAGGTACAGGGGGCGGTCGGGGAGCTGTTTTTT.

V usage is TRBV20-1 and J usage is TRBJ2-3, with TRBD2 matching 8 bases. The germline V gene has CDR1 DFQATT and CDR2 SNEGSKA (reference sequence). The CDR3 is 18 amino acids. V lost 0 bases to trimming and J lost 6 bases; unmatched junction nucleotides: 17. In DNA form, the CDR3 reads TGCAGTGCTAGAGAAAAGGGGGGTGGCGGGGGGCCGGCTGATACGCAGTATTTT. Protein product: CSAREKGGGGGPADTQYF.

The chain is built from TRBV20-1 and TRBJ2-7; D perhaps matches TRBD2 (5 bases). The CDR3 spans 15 residues. V was trimmed by 6 bases and J by 0 bases, leaving 18 bases between them. Germline V gene sequence: CDR1 DFQATT, CDR2 SNEGSKA (reference sequence). Written as DNA, the CDR3 is TGCAGTGCCACAGAGACTTGCGGGTTCTCCTACGAGCAGTACTTC. Translated: CSATETCGFSYEQYF.

Concerning this clonotype itself: A much more abundant neighbour one base away suggests this may be a read error. This chain uses TRBV7-9 with TRBJ1-1; D uncertain. The germline V gene has CDR1 SEHNR and CDR2 FQNEAQ (reference sequence). Between the trimmed V and J ends, which lost 5 bases and 4 bases, there was a span of 17 bases. The CDR3 length is 15 residues. The CDR3, as DNA: TGTGCCAGCAGCGTTCATGGGGAGGGAGGCACTGAAGCTTTCTTT. Its protein product is CASSVHGEGGTEAFF.

This clonotype came up many times. The J gene is TRBJ2-5, the V gene TRBV2, with 7 bases matching TRBD2. This CDR3 has 15 amino acids. V gave up 8 bases and J gave up 7 bases; unmatched junction bases: 16. Germline-derived CDR1 and CDR2 are SNHLY and FYNNEI. The CDR3 region is CASDLRASGTWTQYF. For the CDR3, the DNA is TGTGCCAGCGATCTGAGGGCTAGCGGTACGTGGACCCAGTACTTC. Looking up the rest from reference TRBV2 and TRBJ2-5 gives the full variable domain: EPEVTQTPSHQVTQMGQEVILRCVPISNHLYFYWYRQILGQKVEFLVSFYNNEISEKSEIFDDQFSVERPDGSNFTLKIRSTKLEDSAMYFCASDLRASGTWTQYFGPGTRLLVL.

This clonotype has ten or more counts. The V gene is TRBV12-3 or TRBV12-4, the J gene TRBJ2-4; 7 positions match TRBD2. With 10 bases clipped from V and 3 bases from J, the junction kept 6 bases outside the gene matches. This CDR3 is built from 13 residues. DNA of the CDR3: TGTGCCACCACCCTAGCGGACAAAAACATTCAGTACTTC. Its translation is CATTLADKNIQYF.

As regards this clonotype: A read error may explain this, as a much larger clone is one base away. V usage is TRBV6-1 and J usage is TRBJ1-2; 7 bases agree with TRBD1. The CDR3 runs to 16 residues. Germline V gives CDR1 MNHNS, CDR2 SASEGT. CDR3 DNA: TGTGCCAGCGGTGAATGGAGACAGGGACCCTCCTATGGCTACACCTTC. The encoded protein is CASGEWRQGPSYGYTF.

V usage is TRBV4-1 and J usage is TRBJ2-3; 8 bases line up with TRBD2. Trimming cost V 0 bases and J 4 bases; bases outside gene matches: 15. The CDR3 loop spans 19 amino acids. CDR1 is MGHRA and CDR2 is YSYEKL in the germline V gene. The CDR3 spells CASSQEKRGGYTSADTQYF. The CDR3 DNA reads TGCGCCAGCAGCCAAGAAAAACGGGGGGGGTATACTAGCGCAGATACGCAGTATTTT.

V usage is TRBV6-5 and J usage is TRBJ2-7; 9 bases are a match to TRBD2. Germline assignment: CDR1 MNHEY and CDR2 SVGAGI. The V gene end was trimmed by 2 bases and the J gene end by 3 bases; junction bases not matched to a gene: 2. The CDR3 extends over 14 amino acids. The CDR3 sequence is CASSYAGGVYEQYF. The CDR3 DNA sequence: TGTGCCAGCAGTTACGCGGGGGGGGTCTACGAGCAGTACTTC.

The table lists this clonotype with many counts. Here the CDR3 reads CASSFGQGKMVEQFF. The CDR3 nucleotides read TGTGCCAGCAGCTTCGGACAGGGGAAGATGGTCGAGCAGTTCTTC. The chain has TRBV7-9 and TRBJ2-1; TRBD1 matches at 9 bases. V was pared by 3 bases and J by 10 bases, with 10 bases of the junction left unmatched. This CDR3 has 15 residues. The germline V gene encodes CDR1 SEHNR and CDR2 FQNEAQ (reference sequence).

This clonotype was seen only a few times. This sequence joins TRBV12-3 or TRBV12-4 and TRBJ1-5; D might be TRBD1 (5 bases). V was pared by 1 base and J by 2 bases, with 21 bases between. The CDR3 contains 19 residues. Here the CDR3 reads CASSLGDIYRDAGNQPQHF. Here the CDR3 DNA reads TGTGCCAGCAGTTTAGGTGATATTTATCGGGACGCAGGCAATCAGCCCCAGCATTTT.

The CDR3 coding sequence is TGTGCCATCAGTGCCGCCAGCCAAGAGACCCAGTACTTC. This gives the protein CAISAASQETQYF. V is TRBV10-3 and J is TRBJ2-5; D is uncertain. V was clipped by 4 bases and J by 1 base, with 7 bases between them. The CDR3 is 13 residues long. Germline V gives CDR1 ENHRY, CDR2 SYGVKD.

This clonotype has at least ten counts. The J gene is TRBJ2-5, the V gene TRBV4-1, with D perhaps matching TRBD2 (5 bases). The CDR3 spans 15 residues. V was trimmed by 1 base and J by 0 bases, leaving 9 bases between them. CDR1 and CDR2 from the germline V gene are MGHRA and YSYEKL. CDR3 nucleotides: TGCGCCAGCAGCCAAGTTCCGGGGAACCAAGAGACCCAGTACTTC. Translating gives CASSQVPGNQETQYF.

This clonotype was counted at least ten times. This chain uses TRBV24-1 with TRBJ1-1; a possible D gene is TRBD1 (6 bases). The germline gives CDR1 KGHDR, CDR2 SFDVKD. The germline V and J ends were trimmed by 1 base and 7 bases, with 9 bases remaining between them. The length of the CDR3 is 13 residues. DNA of the CDR3: TGTGCCACCAGTGATTTAATAGGGGGTGAAGCTTTCTTT. Its translation: CATSDLIGGEAFF.

There are a few counts of this clonotype. This chain uses TRBV27 with TRBJ2-1, with D tentatively TRBD1 (6 bases). The CDR3 consists of 13 residues. CDR1 is MNHEY, CDR2 SMNVEV, per germline (reference sequence). Trimming removed 5 bases from V and 5 bases from J, with 10 bases in between. The CDR3 DNA reads TGTGCCAGCAGTCCCCGGACAGACAATGAGCAGTTCTTC. Amino acids: CASSPRTDNEQFF.

Remarks on this clonotype: A much larger clonotype is one base distant, so this may be a read error. The chain employs TRBV7-2 and TRBJ2-7; D call uncertain. This CDR3 comprises 15 residues. CDR1 is SGHTA and CDR2 is FQGNSA in the germline V gene. CDR3 amino acids: CASSPPQDVTYERYF. The CDR3 DNA sequence: TGTGCCAGCAGCCCACCCCAGGACGTAACCTACGAGCGGTACTTC.

This clonotype has just a few counts. The chain combines TRBV6-2 or TRBV6-3 with TRBJ2-3; unclear D gene. Looked up from germline, CDR1 is MNHEY and CDR2 is SVGEGT. The CDR3 loop spans 11 amino acids. Trimming took off 2 bases at V and 7 bases at J, with 4 bases between the two ends. The CDR3 here is CASSYEYTQYF. DNA of the CDR3: TGTGCCAGCAGTTACGAGTATACGCAGTATTTT.

This clonotype appeared a few times. J is TRBJ1-5 and V is TRBV15; 7 positions agree with TRBD1. Germline CDR1 and CDR2: LNHNV and YYDKDF (reference sequence). The V gene end was trimmed by 0 bases and the J gene end by 4 bases; junction bases not matched to a gene: 6. CDR3 size: 16 residues. The CDR3, as DNA: TGTGCCACCAGCAGAGATCTGGCCAGGGGGAATCAGCCCCAGCATTTT. It is translated as CATSRDLARGNQPQHF.

The V call is TRBV3-1, the J call TRBJ2-5; the D is unclear. The V end was cut by 0 bases, the J end by 4 bases, with 12 bases between. The V gene's germline CDR1 is LGHDT and CDR2 YNNKEL (reference sequence). The CDR3 extends over 15 amino acids. The CDR3 sequence is CASSQDFAVRETQYF. The CDR3 DNA reads TGTGCCAGCAGCCAAGATTTTGCAGTCCGAGAGACCCAGTACTTC.

The chain joins TRBV20-1 to TRBJ2-3; no definite D call. This CDR3 comprises 15 residues. Per germline, CDR1 DFQATT and CDR2 SNEGSKA (reference sequence). Trimming left V 0 bases short and J 0 bases short, with 10 bases between. The CDR3 sequence is CSARDTAYSTDTQYF. The DNA of the CDR3 is TGCAGTGCTAGAGATACTGCGTACAGCACAGATACGCAGTATTTT.

This clonotype was counted many times. This chain uses TRBV6-6 with TRBJ2-1; the D gene is possibly TRBD1 (7 bases). Looked up from germline, CDR1 is MNHNY and CDR2 is SVGAGI (reference sequence). V dropped 7 bases and J dropped 6 bases, with 10 bases sitting between them. The CDR3 is 12 residues long. The CDR3 DNA sequence: TGTGCCAGCAATCAGGGGGGCAATGAGCAGTTCTTC. Translated, it gives CASNQGGNEQFF.

As regards this clonotype: The junction and the germline gene differ at one end; a read error may be behind it. This chain uses TRBV5-1 with TRBJ1-4; 7 bases fit TRBD1. The CDR3 sequence is 15 residues long. Germline CDR1 and CDR2: SGHRS and YFSETQ. The CDR3 is CAGSPGTATNEKLFF. In DNA, the CDR3 is TGCGCCGGCAGCCCCGGGACAGCAACTAATGAAAAACTGTTTTTT.

This clonotype was counted many times. The chain carries TRBV7-2 and TRBJ1-5; D not resolved. Germline lookup yields CDR1 SGHTA and CDR2 FQGNSA. Trimming left V 1 base short and J 5 bases short, with 15 bases between. This CDR3 has 16 residues. The CDR3 DNA reads as TGTGCCAGCAGCTTAGAAGGTTCCAGGAGGTATCAGCCCCAGCATTTT. As protein: CASSLEGSRRYQPQHF. Complete variable domain (other parts from reference TRBV7-2 and TRBJ1-5): GAGVSQSPSNKVTEKGKDVELRCDPISGHTALYWYRQSLGQGLEFLIYFQGNSAPDKSGLPSDRFSAERTGGSVSTLTIQRTQQEDSAVYLCASSLEGSRRYQPQHFGDGTRLSIL.

The chain employs TRBV20-1 and TRBJ2-5; no clear D. The V end lost 6 bases, the J end lost 2 bases, and 10 bases lay between the germline ends. This CDR3 comprises 12 residues. The germline V gene encodes CDR1 DFQATT and CDR2 SNEGSKA (reference sequence). CDR3 sequence reads: CSAQHLQETQYF. The CDR3 DNA reads TGCAGTGCCCAACATCTGCAAGAGACCCAGTACTTC.

In its sample, this clonotype was seen many times. The chain carries TRBV28 and TRBJ1-1; a possible D gene is TRBD1 (6 bases). Germline V gene sequence: CDR1 MDHEN, CDR2 SYDVKM. The CDR3 contains 13 residues. Trimming shortened V by 6 bases and J by 4 bases, and 12 bases separated the two germline ends. Written as DNA, the CDR3 is TGTGCCAGCAGGGCGACAGGTACCACTGAAGCTTTCTTT. Translating gives CASRATGTTEAFF.

The chain joins TRBV6-2 or TRBV6-3 to TRBJ1-1; no clear D gene. This CDR3 comprises 13 residues. Between the trimmed V and J ends, which lost 0 bases and 6 bases, there was a span of 8 bases. The V gene's germline CDR1 is MNHEY and CDR2 SVGEGT. The chain's CDR3 is CASSYSGIAEAFF. The CDR3 DNA reads as TGTGCCAGCAGTTACTCAGGGATCGCTGAAGCTTTCTTT.

This clonotype was recorded a few times. This chain joins TRBV4-1 and TRBJ2-3, with 7 bases matching TRBD1. The V gene's germline CDR1 is MGHRA and CDR2 YSYEKL. The CDR3 runs 15 residues. Losses at the gene ends were 0 bases for V and 6 bases for J; bases not matched to a gene: 6. The CDR3 reads CASSQEQGISDTQYF. The CDR3 coding sequence is TGCGCCAGCAGCCAAGAACAGGGGATTAGTGATACGCAGTATTTT.

The table lists this clonotype with many counts. CDR3 in DNA: TGTGCCAGCAGCTTGTTCGGAGGGTACACTGAAGCTTTCTTT. This translates into CASSLFGGYTEAFF. The chain couples TRBV5-4 to TRBJ1-1; the D is unclear. Germline CDR1 is SGHNT and CDR2 is YYREEE (reference sequence). V gave up 1 base and J gave up 3 bases, with 10 bases separating them. This CDR3 comprises 14 residues.